The sequence of this TCR beta chain was determined in a study of T cell responses to AZD1222 COVID-19 vaccine. Study-level findings and limits: An increase in Spike-specific TCR breadth and depth was observed after two AZD1222 doses.

A note on this clone: Antigen specificity is unknown.

The CDR3 sequence is 14 residues long. Germline CDR1 and CDR2: SGHRS and YFSETQ. V was pared by 4 bases and J by 3 bases, with 5 bases of the junction left unmatched. Sequencing used immunoSEQ multiplex PCR; TCRdb keeps in-frame clones, though not all of them. This sample has about 130,000 clones, with approximately 91% found just once. This sequence was found in an adult who received the AZD1222 COVID-19 vaccine. The V gene is TRBV5-1, the J gene TRBJ2-7, with 9 bases lining up with TRBD1. This sample comprised peripheral blood, obtained 28 days after the second AZD1222 dose. CDR3: CASSPRGQGYEQYF. Written as DNA, the CDR3 is TGCGCCAGCAGCCCACGGGGACAGGGCTACGAGCAGTACTTC.